Listed here are 19 T cell receptor beta chains from one sample, sequenced in a study of T cell repertoires in cytomegalovirus infection. Their antigens remain unidentified. TCRdb itself ran the reads through MiXCR, one entry per CDR3 protein. The repertoire holds about 890,000 distinct CDR3 sequences, with about 33% as singletons. This material consisted of cultured CD8+ T cells from PBMCs, taken from culture after CMV antigen stimulation. These receptors came from a human donor in good health (CMV status not recorded). Some clones in this sample may be carry-over from other donors' samples.

This clonotype was found a few times. The chain carries TRBV7-6 and TRBJ2-1, with TRBD2 matching over 7 bases. There are 17 residues in the CDR3. Germline CDR1 SGHVS, CDR2 FNYEAQ. V lost 3 bases, J lost 7 bases, and 15 bases stayed unmatched. The CDR3 sequence: CASSFLAAQVSPNEQFF. The CDR3, as DNA: TGTGCCAGCAGCTTCCTAGCGGCCCAAGTCAGCCCAAATGAGCAGTTCTTC.

The genes are TRBV27 and TRBJ1-4; no clear D. This CDR3 region has 11 residues. Germline CDR1 is MNHEY and CDR2 is SMNVEV (reference sequence). V was clipped by 7 bases and J by 7 bases, with 7 bases between them. Here the CDR3 reads CASNQLEKLFF. Written as DNA, the CDR3 is TGTGCCAGCAACCAACTTGAAAAACTGTTTTTT.

This chain's CDR3 is CASTPKRGAEETQYF. CDR3 bases: TGTGCCAGCACCCCGAAGAGGGGGGCCGAGGAGACCCAGTACTTC. The V and J genes are TRBV6-8 and TRBJ2-5; D may match TRBD1 or TRBD2 (6 bases each). The V gene's germline CDR1 is MNHGY and CDR2 SAAAGT. The germline V and J ends were trimmed by 7 bases and 5 bases, with 20 bases remaining between them. The CDR3 runs 15 residues.

The chain employs TRBV10-3 and TRBJ2-2, with D perhaps matching TRBD2 (5 bases). Trimming left V 1 base short and J 1 base short, with 16 bases between. Germline V gives CDR1 ENHRY, CDR2 SYGVKD. The CDR3 runs to 18 residues. The CDR3 loop reads CAISELEGPRENTGELFF. CDR3 nucleotide sequence: TGTGCCATCAGTGAGTTAGAGGGCCCTCGCGAGAACACCGGGGAGCTGTTTTTT.

The gene calls are TRBV5-4 and TRBJ2-7; 10 bases match TRBD1. The V gene's germline CDR1 is SGHNT and CDR2 YYREEE (reference sequence). The V segment lost 0 bases and the J segment 0 bases; nucleotides outside the gene matches: 6. CDR3 length: 17 amino acids. The CDR3 protein is CASSLGGGTGVSYEQYF. The DNA for the CDR3 is TGTGCCAGCAGCTTGGGGGGCGGGACAGGGGTCTCCTACGAGCAGTACTTC. Variable domain in full (rest from reference TRBV5-4 and TRBJ2-7): ETGVTQSPTHLIKTRGQQVTLRCSSQSGHNTVSWYQQALGQGPQFIFQYYREEENGRGNFPPRFSGLQFPNYSSELNVNALELDDSALYLCASSLGGGTGVSYEQYFGPGTRLTVT.

The chain couples TRBV7-4 to TRBJ2-5; 9 bases fit TRBD1. With 5 bases clipped from V and 4 bases from J, the junction kept 5 bases outside the gene matches. There are 14 residues in the CDR3. In germline, CDR1 is SGHVT, CDR2 SQSDAQ. CDR3 DNA sequence: TGTGCCAGCAGCCATAAACAGGGGGCAGAGACCCAGTACTTC. It yields the protein CASSHKQGAETQYF. Combining the CDR3 with reference TRBV7-4 and TRBJ2-5 gives the whole variable domain GAGVSQSPRYKVAKRGRDVALRCDSISGHVTLYWYRQTLGQGSEVLTYSQSDAQRDKSGRPSGRFSAERPERSVSTLKIQRTEQGDSAVYLCASSHKQGAETQYFGPGTRLLVL.

The chain recombines TRBV19 with TRBJ2-5; 8 bases agree with TRBD2. This CDR3 is 15 amino acids long. Germline trimming cut 4 bases from V and 0 bases from J; bases unmatched to any gene: 4. Germline CDR1 and CDR2: LNHDA and SQIVND (reference sequence). CDR3 region: CASSSGGSYQETQYF. DNA for the CDR3: TGTGCCAGTAGTAGCGGGGGGTCGTACCAAGAGACCCAGTACTTC.

This clonotype was picked up one time. This chain connects TRBV19 to TRBJ1-6; TRBD1 agrees at 7 bases. V dropped 5 bases and J dropped 6; count of bases not matched to a gene: 7. Germline V CDR1 and CDR2: LNHDA, SQIVND (reference sequence). This CDR3 is built from 15 residues. The CDR3: CASSPEQGINSPLHF. CDR3 sequence (DNA): TGTGCCAGTAGTCCGGAACAGGGGATTAATTCACCCCTCCACTTT.

The chain recombines TRBV6-6 with TRBJ1-5; no firm D call. Germline V gives CDR1 MNHNY, CDR2 SVGAGI (reference sequence). Trimming shortened V by 2 bases and J by 4 bases, and 12 bases separated the two germline ends. The CDR3 runs to 15 residues. The CDR3 spells CASSYPGPTNQPQHF. Written as DNA, the CDR3 is TGTGCCAGCAGTTACCCGGGTCCGACAAATCAGCCCCAGCATTTT.

Many counts were recorded for this clonotype. This chain uses TRBV7-2 with TRBJ1-4; no definite D call. This CDR3 contains 13 residues. Germline loops: CDR1 SGHTA, CDR2 FQGNSA. V lost 7 bases to trimming and J lost 4 bases, with 10 bases between them. The CDR3 here is CASTGGFNEKLFF. DNA of the CDR3: TGTGCCAGCACCGGAGGGTTTAATGAAAAACTGTTTTTT.

The chain recombines TRBV6-5 with TRBJ2-5; D may match TRBD1 or TRBD2 (5 bases each). V gave up 2 bases and J gave up 1 base, with 11 bases separating them. The CDR3 consists of 15 residues. Germline loops: CDR1 MNHEY, CDR2 SVGAGI. The CDR3 is CASSYTDGAQETQYF. In nucleotides, the CDR3 is TGTGCCAGCAGTTACACCGACGGGGCCCAAGAGACCCAGTACTTC.

This clonotype was detected only a few times. The chain carries TRBV19 and TRBJ1-2; D is possibly TRBD1 (6 bases). This CDR3 is 13 amino acids long. With 10 bases removed from V and 0 bases from J, the gap between germline ends came to 12 bases. The germline V gene encodes CDR1 LNHDA and CDR2 SQIVND (reference sequence). CDR3: CAIKGGANYGYTF. The CDR3 nucleotides are TGTGCCATAAAGGGGGGCGCTAACTATGGCTACACCTTC.

This clonotype showed up just a few times. The CDR3, as DNA: TGTGCCAGCAGACCACCCAGCACAGATACGCAGTATTTT. Encoded protein: CASRPPSTDTQYF. The J gene is TRBJ2-3, the V gene TRBV7-9, with D unclear. V was shortened by 6 bases and J by 0 bases, with 7 bases between the two germline ends. Looked up from germline, CDR1 is SEHNR and CDR2 is FQNEAQ (reference sequence). This CDR3 contains 13 residues.

The chain joins TRBV7-8 to TRBJ2-1, with D possibly TRBD2 on 6 matching bases. The germline V gene has CDR1 SGHVS and CDR2 FQNEAQ. This CDR3 has 12 amino acids. Trimming stripped 5 bases from V and 9 bases from J, with 11 bases between. In nucleotides, the CDR3 is TGTGCCAGCAGCCGGGACTTTGGTGAGCAGTTCTTC. It encodes CASSRDFGEQFF. The full variable domain, its missing parts supplied by reference TRBV7-8 and TRBJ2-1, is GAGVSQSPRYKVAKRGQDVALRCDPISGHVSLFWYQQALGQGPEFLTYFQNEAQLDKSGLPSDRFFAERPEGSVSTLKIQRTQQEDSAVYLCASSRDFGEQFFGPGTRLTVL.

As for this clonotype: With a much larger clone just one base away, this may be a read error. The chain carries TRBV7-8 and TRBJ2-1; no firm D call. In germline, CDR1 is SGHVS, CDR2 FQNEAQ. This CDR3 contains 14 residues. CDR3 coding DNA: TGTGCCGGCAGCTTGAGAGCAGTGGCCAATGAGCAGTTCTTC. This codes for CAGSLRAVANEQFF.

The CDR3 DNA reads TGCGCCAGCAGCTTGGGGGACAGGGTGGGTCGGGGTGAAGCTTTCTTT. This sequence encodes CASSLGDRVGRGEAFF. The chain joins TRBV5-1 to TRBJ1-1; 9 positions match TRBD1. Germline loops: CDR1 SGHRS, CDR2 YFSETQ. The CDR3 totals 16 residues. The J segment lost 7 bases and the V segment lost 0 bases, leaving 10 bases of the junction unmatched. The whole variable domain, filled in from reference TRBV5-1 and TRBJ1-1, reads KAGVTQTPRYLIKTRGQQVTLSCSPISGHRSVSWYQQTPGQGLQFLFEYFSETQRNKGNFPGRFSGRQFSNSRSEMNVSTLELGDSALYLCASSLGDRVGRGEAFFGQGTRLTVV.

Comment on this clonotype: An end of the junction differs from the germline gene, which may be a read error. The chain couples TRBV5-5 to TRBJ2-3; D is possibly TRBD2 (5 bases). The CDR3 spans 17 residues. CDR1 and CDR2 (germline): SGHKS, YYEKEE (reference sequence). The DNA of the CDR3 is TGTGCCAGCAGCCTAGAGGGCTTCTGGGCCTACGCAGATACGCAGTTTTTT. Encoded protein: CASSLEGFWAYADTQFF.

The chain links TRBV20-1 to TRBJ1-2; D is possibly TRBD1 (5 bases). Germline V lookup: CDR1 DFQATT, CDR2 SNEGSKA (reference sequence). This CDR3 comprises 11 residues. Trimming cost V 5 bases and J 10 bases, with 14 bases left between them. The CDR3 DNA sequence: TGCAGTGCTTCCGGGGCTATGGACTACACCTTC. It codes for CSASGAMDYTF.

This clonotype has just a few counts. The V and J genes are TRBV6-1 and TRBJ2-1; 8 bases align to TRBD1. Germline values: CDR1 MNHNS, CDR2 SASEGT. The CDR3 loop spans 17 amino acids. Trimming removed 7 bases from V and 4 bases from J; junction bases left unmatched: 15. The CDR3 loop reads CASTALGAGGQYNEQFF. CDR3 coding DNA: TGTGCCAGCACCGCCCTGGGGGCAGGGGGCCAATACAATGAGCAGTTCTTC.